These 19 T cell receptor beta chains were all obtained from the same sample, sequenced in a study of blood T cell repertoires in COVID-19. Clones were read by immunoSEQ multiplex PCR, and TCRdb kept only the in-frame ones, dropping some. The sample shows about 84,000 clones, around three quarters of them seen only once. Sequencing was performed on peripheral blood. All receptors come from a man over 45 with active or convalescent COVID-19.

The chain recombines TRBV6-5 with TRBJ1-4, with TRBD1 matching 7 bases. J lost 5 bases, V lost 6 bases, and 3 bases had no gene match. CDR1 and CDR2 from the germline V gene are MNHEY and SVGAGI. CDR3 size: 13 residues. Here the CDR3 reads CASRGQLNEKLFF. As DNA, the CDR3 is TGTGCCAGCAGGGGACAGCTGAATGAAAAACTGTTTTTT.

The rearrangement joins TRBV19 to TRBJ1-6, with 7 bases identical to TRBD1. There are 18 residues in the CDR3. Germline loops: CDR1 LNHDA, CDR2 SQIVND (reference sequence). V shed 3 bases and J 7 bases; nucleotides not matched to a gene: 15. This CDR3 is CASSILSLLGTANSPLHF. In DNA, the CDR3 is TGTGCCAGTAGTATCTTGTCCCTCCTCGGGACAGCGAATTCACCCCTCCACTTT. Full variable domain (missing parts from reference TRBV19 and TRBJ1-6): DGGITQSPKYLFRKEGQNVTLSCEQNLNHDAMYWYRQDPGQGLRLIYYSQIVNDFQKGDIAEGYSVSREKKESFPLTVTSAQKNPTAFYLCASSILSLLGTANSPLHFGNGTRLTVT.

The chain is built from TRBV10-1 and TRBJ1-1, with D unresolved. The germline V gene has CDR1 WNHNN and CDR2 SYGVQD (reference sequence). CDR3 length equals 12 residues. V was pared by 7 bases and J by 2 bases, with 8 bases between. The CDR3 DNA reads TGCGCCAGCACTAACAGTAACACTGAAGCTTTCTTT. Translating gives CASTNSNTEAFF.

The CDR3 is CASSPDGQGAIAFF. For the CDR3, the DNA is TGCGCCAGCAGCCCAGACGGACAGGGGGCTATAGCTTTCTTT. The genes are TRBV4-3 and TRBJ1-1, with TRBD1 matching over 11 bases. CDR1 is LGHNA, CDR2 YSLEER, per germline. CDR3 size: 14 residues. Trimming took 4 bases from V and 10 from J; bases not matched to a gene: 8.

This chain connects TRBV12-3 or TRBV12-4 to TRBJ1-2, with D maybe TRBD1 (5 bases). Trimming stripped 4 bases from V and 8 bases from J, with 14 bases between. This CDR3 is built from 13 residues. Here the CDR3 DNA reads TGTGCCAGCAGTTCTTCCACAGGTGAAGGCTACACCTTC. This codes for CASSSSTGEGYTF.

This chain joins TRBV18 and TRBJ1-1; D perhaps matches TRBD1 (6 bases). Trimming removed 3 bases from V and 7 bases from J, with 12 bases in between. The germline V gene encodes CDR1 KGHSH and CDR2 LQKENI. The CDR3 contains 13 residues. CDR3 nucleotide sequence: TGTGCCAGCTCACCGGACAGTTCTGGTGAAGCTTTCTTT. Translation: CASSPDSSGEAFF.

V usage is TRBV5-1 and J usage is TRBJ2-7, with 7 nucleotides matching TRBD1. Trimming took 3 bases from V and 4 from J; bases not matched to a gene: 10. There are 15 residues in the CDR3. Germline CDR1 reads SGHRS; CDR2 reads YFSETQ. As DNA, the CDR3 is TGCGCCAGCAGCTCCGGACAGGCGAGGGGATACGAGCAGTACTTC. Its translation: CASSSGQARGYEQYF.

The V and J genes are TRBV6-5 and TRBJ1-1; 8 bases map to TRBD1. The germline gives CDR1 MNHEY, CDR2 SVGAGI. The J segment lost 4 bases and the V segment lost 6 bases, leaving 4 bases of the junction unmatched. This CDR3 is 13 amino acids long. This chain's CDR3 is CASRNTGGTEAFF. The CDR3 coding sequence is TGTGCCAGCAGGAACACAGGGGGCACTGAAGCTTTCTTT.

The chain carries TRBV4-2 and TRBJ2-1, with 12 nucleotides matching TRBD2. V dropped 4 bases and J dropped 5; count of bases not matched to a gene: 3. The V gene's germline CDR1 is LGHNA and CDR2 YNFKEQ. The CDR3 is 15 amino acids. The CDR3: CASSRRLAGDNEQFF. CDR3 in DNA: TGTGCCAGCAGCCGCCGACTAGCGGGGGACAATGAGCAGTTCTTC.

Only a few counts were recorded for this clone. The rearrangement links TRBV10-3 to TRBJ2-3, with 12 bases matching TRBD2. The V gene's germline CDR1 is ENHRY and CDR2 SYGVKD. CDR3 length: 16 amino acids. V was clipped by 5 bases and J by 2 bases; unmatched bases: 5. CDR3 bases: TGTGCCATCAGTTCGAGACTAGCGGGGGACACAGATACGCAGTATTTT. Amino acids: CAISSRLAGDTDTQYF.

V is TRBV7-2 and J is TRBJ2-1; TRBD1 aligns across 11 bases. This CDR3 is built from 17 residues. Trimming at V came to 0 bases and at J to 7 bases, leaving 8 bases not matched to a gene. Germline V gene data show CDR1 as SGHTA and CDR2 as FQGNSA. The CDR3 is CASSLAAPGTGGNEQFF. The CDR3 DNA follows: TGTGCCAGCAGCTTAGCCGCACCCGGGACAGGGGGTAATGAGCAGTTCTTC.

This clone came up a few times. The rearrangement links TRBV6-6 to TRBJ1-1; tentatively, D is TRBD1 (5 bases). The CDR3 is 12 residues long. Germline V gene sequence: CDR1 MNHNY, CDR2 SVGAGI (reference sequence). Trimming stripped 6 bases from V and 11 bases from J, with 16 bases between. The DNA of the CDR3 is TGTGCCAGCAGGGCCGACACGGGGGTGGCTTTCTTT. Translated, it gives CASRADTGVAFF.

V gene TRBV9 combines with J gene TRBJ2-2; 9 bases are a match to TRBD1. There are 15 residues in the CDR3. Germline-derived CDR1 and CDR2 are SGDLS and YYNGEE. V gave up 6 bases and J gave up 2 bases; unmatched junction bases: 5. CDR3 nucleotides: TGTGCCAGCACGCCCACAGGGGGCAACACCGGGGAGCTGTTTTTT. It codes for CASTPTGGNTGELFF.

The rearrangement uses TRBV6-5 and TRBJ1-2, with 9 bases that match TRBD1. Germline V gene data show CDR1 as MNHEY and CDR2 as SVGAGI. CDR3 length: 14 amino acids. V lost 5 bases, J lost 4 bases, and 5 bases stayed unmatched. CDR3 sequence (DNA): TGTGCCAGCAGTACAGGGGGCCGGGGCTATGGCTACACCTTC. It encodes CASSTGGRGYGYTF.

The rearrangement links TRBV27 to TRBJ1-6; D might be TRBD1 (5 bases). This CDR3 contains 19 residues. V dropped 2 bases and J dropped 0 bases, with 17 bases sitting between them. Germline V gene lookup returns CDR1 MNHEY and CDR2 SMNVEV (reference sequence). The chain's CDR3 is CASSLSRQGKSSYNSPLHF. CDR3 bases: TGTGCCAGCAGTTTAAGCCGGCAGGGAAAGAGCTCCTATAATTCACCCCTCCACTTT.

The CDR3 is CSASSTSGEADTQYF. CDR3 coding DNA: TGCAGTGCTAGTTCGACTAGCGGGGAAGCAGATACGCAGTATTTT. The rearrangement links TRBV20-1 to TRBJ2-3; 11 positions match TRBD2. The CDR3 is 15 residues long. Germline CDR1 DFQATT, CDR2 SNEGSKA (reference sequence). Trimming removed 3 bases from V and 4 bases from J; junction bases left unmatched: 6.

This clone was recorded a few times. This chain uses TRBV27 with TRBJ2-7; D might be TRBD1 (5 bases). This CDR3 is 14 amino acids long. The V end was cut by 4 bases, the J end by 5 bases, with 15 bases between. Germline V gene lookup returns CDR1 MNHEY and CDR2 SMNVEV (reference sequence). For the CDR3, the DNA is TGTGCCAGCAGTTCGACAGCCGGGCGGCACGAGCAGTACTTC. Its translation: CASSSTAGRHEQYF.

The J gene is TRBJ1-2, the V gene TRBV5-1; D might be TRBD1 (6 bases). V was clipped by 0 bases and J by 2 bases, with 11 bases between them. Germline V gene data show CDR1 as SGHRS and CDR2 as YFSETQ. The CDR3 spans 15 residues. CDR3 sequence reads: CASSLVAGANYGYTF. CDR3 DNA sequence: TGCGCCAGCAGCTTGGTAGCGGGGGCCAACTATGGCTACACCTTC. The full variable domain, with the rest looked up from reference TRBV5-1 and TRBJ1-2, is KAGVTQTPRYLIKTRGQQVTLSCSPISGHRSVSWYQQTPGQGLQFLFEYFSETQRNKGNFPGRFSGRQFSNSRSEMNVSTLELGDSALYLCASSLVAGANYGYTFGSGTRLTVV.

This clone has just a few counts. This sequence joins TRBV12-3 or TRBV12-4 and TRBJ2-7; D is undetermined. The CDR3 consists of 12 residues. V gave up 10 bases and J gave up 3 bases, with 13 bases separating them. As DNA, the CDR3 is TGTGCCACCGTGATCCACAGCTACGAGCAGTACTTC. Translating it yields CATVIHSYEQYF.